Listed here are 32 T cell receptor beta chains from one sample, sequenced in a study of blood T cell repertoires in COVID-19. Repertoires were generated with immunoSEQ multiplex PCR, while TCRdb's copy carries only in-frame clones and drops some. This repertoire shows a few hundred thousand clones, approximately 83% found once; its top ten account for roughly 3.2%. Specimen: PBMCs or T cells enriched from blood (not recorded which). Every receptor here comes from a man aged 50-59 years who had recovered from COVID-19.

The chain carries TRBV9 and TRBJ2-1, with TRBD2 matching 8 bases. CDR1 and CDR2 from the germline V gene are SGDLS and YYNGEE. This CDR3 region has 15 residues. Losses at the gene ends were 0 bases for V and 10 bases for J; bases not matched to a gene: 9. The CDR3 sequence: CASSVVGGRSKEQFF. The CDR3 region has the DNA TGTGCCAGCAGCGTAGTTGGCGGGAGGTCGAAGGAGCAGTTCTTC.

The chain has TRBV13 and TRBJ2-1; a possible D gene is TRBD2 (6 bases). Per germline, CDR1 PRHDT and CDR2 FYEKMQ (reference sequence). V lost 8 bases, J lost 6 bases, and 17 bases lay in between. This CDR3 region has 14 residues. The CDR3 here is CASFPGLKPNEQFF. The CDR3 nucleotides read TGTGCCAGCTTCCCGGGACTTAAACCCAATGAGCAGTTCTTC.

The chain joins TRBV5-8 to TRBJ2-5; the match to TRBD2 covers 8 bases. Per germline, CDR1 SGHTS and CDR2 YDEGEE. The CDR3 is made up of 15 amino acids. The junction had 10 bases not matched to a gene; V was cut back by 4 bases and J by 5 bases. The CDR3 coding sequence is TGTGCCAGCAGCATAGCGCGGGAGCGGGAGGAGACCCAGTACTTC. Amino acid sequence: CASSIAREREETQYF.

This chain joins TRBV11-2 and TRBJ2-1; 9 bases map to TRBD2. The germline CDR1 and CDR2 sequences are SGHAT and FQNNGV. J gave up 2 bases and V 4 bases, and 6 bases lay outside the gene matches. The CDR3 is 16 residues long. The CDR3 sequence is CASSSTAGGPYNEQFF. In nucleotides, the CDR3 is TGTGCCAGCAGCTCGACGGCGGGAGGGCCCTACAATGAGCAGTTCTTC.

V is TRBV6-5 and J is TRBJ1-1; D is possibly TRBD1 (5 bases). Germline V gene lookup returns CDR1 MNHEY and CDR2 SVGAGI. This CDR3 is built from 13 residues. V lost 4 bases, J lost 4 bases, and 10 bases lay in between. CDR3 region: CASSFGTGTEAFF. CDR3 in DNA: TGTGCCAGCAGTTTTGGGACTGGCACTGAAGCTTTCTTT.

The J gene is TRBJ2-7, the V gene TRBV7-3; the D gene is possibly TRBD1 (6 bases). Germline V gene sequence: CDR1 SGHTA, CDR2 FQGTGA. With 5 bases removed from V and 1 base from J, the gap between germline ends came to 15 bases. This CDR3 has 15 residues. The CDR3 sequence is CASSPTGQGSYEQYF. In DNA form, the CDR3 reads TGTGCCAGCAGCCCGACGGGGCAGGGGTCCTACGAGCAGTACTTC. The full variable domain, in which reference TRBV7-3 and TRBJ2-7 provide the parts outside the CDR3, is GAGVSQTPSNKVTEKGKYVELRCDPISGHTALYWYRQSLGQGPEFLIYFQGTGAADDSGLPNDRFFAVRPEGSVSTLKIQRTERGDSAVYLCASSPTGQGSYEQYFGPGTRLTVT.

As concerns this clone: An end of the junction differs from the germline gene, which may be a read error. The chain recombines TRBV4-1 with TRBJ1-6; D is possibly TRBD1 (6 bases). Germline assignment: CDR1 MGHRA and CDR2 YSYEKL. The CDR3 runs to 15 residues. The CDR3 nucleotides read TGCGCCAGCAGCCGACAGGAATCCTTTAATTCACCCCTCCACTTT. Translation gives CASSRQESFNSPLHF.

This clone has just one count. The gene calls are TRBV19 and TRBJ2-1; unclear D gene. The germline gives CDR1 LNHDA, CDR2 SQIVND (reference sequence). Trimming shortened V by 3 bases and J by 7 bases, and 7 bases separated the two germline ends. The CDR3 contains 12 residues. The CDR3, as DNA: TGTGCCAGTAGTATTGCCGCGAATGAGCAGTTCTTC. It codes for CASSIAANEQFF.

J is TRBJ2-5 and V is TRBV2; TRBD2 matches at 7 bases. Trimming cost V 8 bases and J 5 bases; bases outside gene matches: 5. Germline CDR1 reads SNHLY; CDR2 reads FYNNEI. The CDR3 covers 12 residues. The CDR3 reads CASGGERETQYF. The CDR3 DNA reads as TGTGCCAGCGGGGGGGAGCGGGAGACCCAGTACTTC. Complete variable domain (other parts from reference TRBV2 and TRBJ2-5): EPEVTQTPSHQVTQMGQEVILRCVPISNHLYFYWYRQILGQKVEFLVSFYNNEISEKSEIFDDQFSVERPDGSNFTLKIRSTKLEDSAMYFCASGGERETQYFGPGTRLLVL.

This clone came up a few times. The chain joins TRBV11-1 to TRBJ2-5, with D perhaps matching TRBD2 (6 bases). This CDR3 has 14 residues. Germline V gene sequence: CDR1 SGHAT, CDR2 FQDESV (reference sequence). V dropped 5 bases and J dropped 5 bases, with 15 bases sitting between them. The CDR3 is CASSPRGGWETQYF. The CDR3 nucleotides are TGTGCCAGCAGCCCGCGAGGAGGGTGGGAGACCCAGTACTTC. The full variable domain, completed using reference TRBV11-1 and TRBJ2-5, is EAEVAQSPRYKITEKSQAVAFWCDPISGHATLYWYRQILGQGPELLVQFQDESVVDDSQLPKDRFSAERLKGVDSTLKIQPAELGDSAMYLCASSPRGGWETQYFGPGTRLLVL.

Notes on this clone: The sample contains more than one DNA sequence encoding this CDR3. The rearrangement links TRBV18 to TRBJ2-7; 11 positions match TRBD1. Germline-derived CDR1 and CDR2 are KGHSH and LQKENI. Trimming removed 6 bases from V and 4 bases from J; junction bases left unmatched: 8. The CDR3 spans 15 residues. The CDR3 coding sequence is TGTGCCAGCTCCCCTGGACAGGGGGCGGGATACGAGCAGTACTTC. This sequence encodes CASSPGQGAGYEQYF.

The rearrangement links TRBV5-1 to TRBJ1-1, with 7 bases that match TRBD1. The length of the CDR3 is 15 residues. V shed 4 bases, J shed 2 bases, and the junction held 8 bases outside the gene matches. Germline V gives CDR1 SGHRS, CDR2 YFSETQ. The CDR3 region is CASSPVDRVNTEAFF. CDR3 nucleotide sequence: TGCGCCAGCAGCCCTGTAGACAGGGTTAACACTGAAGCTTTCTTT.

CDR3 nucleotides: TGCGCCAGCAGCCAGTTACAGTCCTATGGCTACACCTTC. It specifies CASSQLQSYGYTF. J is TRBJ1-2 and V is TRBV5-1, with D unresolved. Germline CDR1 is SGHRS and CDR2 is YFSETQ. The CDR3 contains 13 residues. The germline V and J ends were trimmed by 4 bases and 4 bases, with 11 bases remaining between them.

This chain joins TRBV4-3 and TRBJ2-1, with a tentative D call TRBD2 (6 bases). Germline lookup yields CDR1 LGHNA and CDR2 YSLEER. The CDR3 runs to 14 residues. V gave up 2 bases and J gave up 10 bases, with 15 bases separating them. The CDR3 here is CASSQSRTNREQFF. The CDR3 bases are TGCGCCAGCAGCCAATCTCGGACTAATCGGGAGCAGTTCTTC.

V gene TRBV4-2 combines with J gene TRBJ1-5; 9 bases line up with TRBD1. Per germline, CDR1 LGHNA and CDR2 YNFKEQ. This CDR3 is 16 amino acids long. J was trimmed by 5 bases and V by 4 bases; bases with no gene match: 9. DNA for the CDR3: TGTGCCAGCAGCCGACAACTCGGACAGGGGTATCAGCCCCAGCATTTT. Its protein product is CASSRQLGQGYQPQHF.

The DNA of the CDR3 is TGTGCCAGCAGCTCCCCCCCGCTCCTAGGCGATGAGCAGTTCTTC. Translated, it gives CASSSPPLLGDEQFF. This chain links TRBV7-9 with TRBJ2-1; D ambiguous. The CDR3 has 15 amino acids. CDR1 is SEHNR and CDR2 is FQNEAQ in the germline V gene (reference sequence). V lost 4 bases and J 8 bases, leaving 18 bases between the germline ends.

The chain uses TRBV19 and TRBJ1-4; D is uncertain. In germline, CDR1 is LNHDA, CDR2 SQIVND (reference sequence). V was shortened by 3 bases and J by 8 bases, with 16 bases between the two germline ends. The CDR3 consists of 15 residues. The CDR3 DNA sequence: TGTGCCAGTAGTATTCCGGGGAGGACTGGCGAAAAACTGTTTTTT. It specifies CASSIPGRTGEKLFF.

This clone has just a few counts. This rearrangement joins TRBV19 to TRBJ1-4, with TRBD1 as a possible D gene (5 bases). The germline V and J ends were trimmed by 6 bases and 0 bases, with 11 bases remaining between them. Germline V gene data show CDR1 as LNHDA and CDR2 as SQIVND (reference sequence). CDR3 size: 15 residues. The CDR3 DNA follows: TGTGCCAGTAGCATCACAGGTGCAACTAATGAAAAACTGTTTTTT. This encodes CASSITGATNEKLFF.

The chain employs TRBV6-5 and TRBJ1-6; a possible D gene is TRBD1 (5 bases). The CDR3 runs to 13 residues. Trimming shortened V by 8 bases and J by 9 bases, and 14 bases separated the two germline ends. From germline, CDR1 is MNHEY and CDR2 SVGAGI. CDR3 amino acids: CASWGGRGSPLHF. In DNA, the CDR3 is TGTGCCAGCTGGGGGGGTAGAGGTTCACCCCTCCACTTT.

The gene calls are TRBV27 and TRBJ2-5; 8 bases fit TRBD2. Per the germline V gene, CDR1 is MNHEY and CDR2 is SMNVEV (reference sequence). V was clipped by 2 bases and J by 3 bases; unmatched bases: 5. The length of the CDR3 is 15 residues. The CDR3 nucleotides read TGTGCCAGCAGTTTACGGATAGCGGGAAAAGAGACCCAGTACTTC. Residues: CASSLRIAGKETQYF.

The V gene is TRBV6-2 or TRBV6-3, the J gene TRBJ1-5; D gene ambiguous. Germline assignment: CDR1 MNHEY and CDR2 SVGEGT. V was pared by 6 bases and J by 8 bases, with 11 bases between. The CDR3 totals 12 residues. DNA of the CDR3: TGTGCCAGCAGCTCCCTCGGGGAGCCCCAGCATTTT. It translates to CASSSLGEPQHF.

The chain is built from TRBV10-3 and TRBJ1-1; 9 positions agree with TRBD1. Per the germline V gene, CDR1 is ENHRY and CDR2 is SYGVKD. The CDR3 runs 15 residues. V was pared by 5 bases and J by 2 bases, with 6 bases of the junction left unmatched. The DNA of the CDR3 is TGTGCCATCAGTTCAACAGGGGGCCGAAACACTGAAGCTTTCTTT. It is translated as CAISSTGGRNTEAFF.

V and J are TRBV11-3 and TRBJ2-6; D not resolved. The CDR3 contains 15 residues. V was shortened by 1 base and J by 0 bases, with 4 bases between the two germline ends. Germline V gene sequence: CDR1 SGHNT, CDR2 YENEEA. CDR3 sequence: CASSLGLSGANVLTF. The CDR3 DNA follows: TGTGCCAGCAGCTTAGGGCTCTCTGGGGCCAACGTCCTGACTTTC.

This clone came up a few times. The V and J genes are TRBV10-1 and TRBJ2-7, with 13 bases that match TRBD2. Trimming cost V 6 bases and J 7 bases; bases outside gene matches: 9. There are 15 residues in the CDR3. Germline V gene lookup returns CDR1 WNHNN and CDR2 SYGVQD (reference sequence). The CDR3 loop reads CASSAGLAGAGEQYF. CDR3 nucleotide sequence: TGCGCCAGCAGCGCCGGACTAGCGGGAGCAGGAGAGCAGTACTTC.

V and J are TRBV12-5 and TRBJ2-3, with D possibly TRBD2 on 5 matching bases. From germline, CDR1 is LGHNT and CDR2 FRNRAP. Trimming removed 3 bases at V and 7 bases at J, with 8 bases between. The CDR3 is 12 residues long. Here the CDR3 DNA reads TGTGCTAGTGGTTTCGGGGATCATACGCAGTATTTT. Protein: CASGFGDHTQYF. The full variable domain, its missing parts supplied by reference TRBV12-5 and TRBJ2-3, is DARVTQTPRHKVTEMGQEVTMRCQPILGHNTVFWYRQTMMQGLELLAYFRNRAPLDDSGMPKDRFSAEMPDATLATLKIQPSEPRDSAVYFCASGFGDHTQYFGPGTRLTVL.

This clone occurred a few times. The V and J genes are TRBV7-2 and TRBJ1-6; D gene unclear. Germline lookup yields CDR1 SGHTA and CDR2 FQGNSA. The CDR3 loop spans 13 amino acids. V shed 1 base and J shed 10 bases, with 8 bases lying between them. The CDR3 loop reads CASSLEPNSPLHF. For the CDR3, the DNA is TGTGCCAGCAGCTTAGAGCCCAACTCACCCCTCCACTTT. Combining the CDR3 with reference TRBV7-2 and TRBJ1-6 gives the whole variable domain GAGVSQSPSNKVTEKGKDVELRCDPISGHTALYWYRQSLGQGLEFLIYFQGNSAPDKSGLPSDRFSAERTGGSVSTLTIQRTQQEDSAVYLCASSLEPNSPLHFGNGTRLTVT.

This chain uses TRBV30 with TRBJ1-5; 9 bases fit TRBD1. This CDR3 region has 15 residues. Trimming took 3 bases from V and 6 from J; bases not matched to a gene: 9. Germline values: CDR1 GTSNPN, CDR2 SVGIG (reference sequence). The DNA of the CDR3 is TGTGCCTGGAGCTCCCGACAGGGGGGGAGTCAGCCCCAGCATTTT. Residues: CAWSSRQGGSQPQHF.

This rearrangement joins TRBV27 to TRBJ2-7, with D possibly TRBD1 on 5 matching bases. Germline V gene data show CDR1 as MNHEY and CDR2 as SMNVEV (reference sequence). The CDR3 is 15 amino acids. The ends were cut back, 4 bases at V and 4 bases at J, with 17 bases in the middle. The CDR3 protein is CASSSRAGIAYEQYF. The CDR3 nucleotides read TGTGCCAGCAGTTCCCGGGCAGGGATAGCATACGAGCAGTACTTC.

The V gene is TRBV2, the J gene TRBJ1-1; 8 bases are a match to TRBD1. J gave up 4 bases and V 5 bases, and 6 bases lay outside the gene matches. The CDR3 covers 14 residues. CDR1 SNHLY and CDR2 FYNNEI come from the germline V gene. The CDR3: CASSTGTGPTEAFF. CDR3 coding DNA: TGTGCCAGCAGTACCGGGACAGGCCCCACTGAAGCTTTCTTT.

The CDR3 reads CASSVSGTGVHEQFF. The CDR3 DNA reads TGTGCCAGCAGCGTATCCGGGACAGGGGTCCATGAGCAGTTCTTC. The V gene is TRBV9, the J gene TRBJ2-1; 10 nucleotides align to TRBD1. CDR1 is SGDLS, CDR2 YYNGEE, per germline. This CDR3 spans 15 amino acids. The J segment lost 8 bases and the V segment lost 1 base, leaving 6 bases of the junction unmatched.

The J gene is TRBJ1-3, the V gene TRBV23-1, with D possibly matching TRBD1 (5 bases). TRBV23-1 is identified as an open reading frame with a role that is uncertain. This CDR3 comprises 18 residues. The V gene lost 5 bases and the J gene lost 0 bases, with 20 bases spanning the gap. The CDR3 region has the DNA TGCGCCAGCAGTTCCCCCCGAGACAGTAAGTACTCTGGAAACACCATATATTTT. Amino acids: CASSSPRDSKYSGNTIYF.

The rearrangement links TRBV5-1 to TRBJ1-6; the match to TRBD1 covers 9 bases. The V gene's germline CDR1 is SGHRS and CDR2 YFSETQ. The trim removed 3 bases at V and 10 bases at J, leaving 8 bases unmatched. This CDR3 has 15 residues. The CDR3: CASSSRDRVNSPLHF. CDR3 bases: TGCGCCAGCAGCTCCCGGGACAGGGTAAACTCACCCCTCCACTTT.